The 14 T cell receptor beta chains in this list originate from one sample, sequenced in a study of T cells in localized non-small cell lung cancer. TCRdb's copy holds only in-frame clones and misses some; the assay was immunoSEQ multiplex PCR. The data show about 43,000 clones, roughly nine tenths seen once. The material was PBMCs, obtained before any cancer treatment. The receptors stem from a woman aged 35 to 70 with stage II lung adenocarcinoma.

The rearrangement links TRBV28 to TRBJ2-3; 9 nucleotides agree with TRBD1. The CDR3 contains 14 residues. Germline V CDR1 and CDR2: MDHEN, SYDVKM. The junction had 6 bases not matched to a gene; V was cut back by 7 bases and J by 4 bases. The CDR3 nucleotides read TGTGCCAGCAATGTTGGACAGGGGCCAGATACGCAGTATTTT. It translates to CASNVGQGPDTQYF.

The chain employs TRBV28 and TRBJ2-2; 10 bases align to TRBD2. Trimming removed 5 bases from V and 0 bases from J; junction bases left unmatched: 15. The CDR3 runs 20 residues. Germline V CDR1 and CDR2: MDHEN, SYDVKM. The CDR3 sequence: CASSPTPSGSFLANTGELFF. DNA for the CDR3: TGTGCCAGCAGTCCTACCCCTAGCGGGAGCTTCCTCGCGAACACCGGGGAGCTGTTTTTT.

The V gene is TRBV5-1, the J gene TRBJ2-5; TRBD2 matches 9 bases. Germline CDR1 reads SGHRS; CDR2 reads YFSETQ. The CDR3 has 14 amino acids. J gave up 4 bases and V 4 bases, and 5 bases lay outside the gene matches. In DNA, the CDR3 is TGCGCCAGCAGCCCGGGACTAGCCCCAGAGACCCAGTACTTC. Residues: CASSPGLAPETQYF.

This sequence joins TRBV5-1 and TRBJ1-1, with 7 bases lining up with TRBD1. The CDR3 loop spans 15 amino acids. The germline V gene has CDR1 SGHRS and CDR2 YFSETQ. V dropped 0 bases and J dropped 2; count of bases not matched to a gene: 4. The CDR3 DNA reads TGCGCCAGCAGCTTGGTGGCAGGGGGAAACACTGAAGCTTTCTTT. Protein product: CASSLVAGGNTEAFF.

The rearrangement uses TRBV7-9 and TRBJ1-4; TRBD1 agrees at 11 bases. The V gene end was trimmed by 3 bases and the J gene end by 8 bases; junction bases not matched to a gene: 2. Germline assignment: CDR1 SEHNR and CDR2 FQNEAQ (reference sequence). The CDR3 has 14 residues. CDR3 loop: CASSLDRGREKLFF. In nucleotides, the CDR3 is TGTGCCAGCAGCTTGGACAGGGGGCGAGAAAAACTGTTTTTT.

This clone has just a few counts. J is TRBJ2-7 and V is TRBV11-2, with D unresolved. The CDR3 is 13 amino acids. The V end lost 3 bases, the J end lost 3 bases, and 9 bases lay between the germline ends. Germline V gene data show CDR1 as SGHAT and CDR2 as FQNNGV. The CDR3 sequence is CASSLSTSYEQYF. DNA for the CDR3: TGTGCCAGCAGCTTGTCCACAAGCTACGAGCAGTACTTC.

On this clone: Other DNA sequences in this sample translate to the same CDR3. This chain connects TRBV6-5 to TRBJ1-1, with D possibly being TRBD1 (6 bases). The CDR3 spans 16 residues. V was pared by 2 bases and J by 5 bases, with 18 bases between. Looked up from germline, CDR1 is MNHEY and CDR2 is SVGAGI. CDR3 sequence (DNA): TGTGCCAGCAGTTACCTCACAGGGACTAGAAGGACTGAAGCTTTCTTT. It is translated as CASSYLTGTRRTEAFF.

V is TRBV4-1 and J is TRBJ2-1; 12 bases line up with TRBD2. Germline assignment: CDR1 MGHRA and CDR2 YSYEKL. The junction had 6 bases not matched to a gene; V was cut back by 1 base and J by 8 bases. CDR3 length: 16 amino acids. CDR3 region: CASSQGLAGARDEQFF. The CDR3 DNA reads TGCGCCAGCAGCCAAGGACTAGCGGGGGCCCGTGATGAGCAGTTCTTC.

This CDR3 is CASSYRFTATNEKLFF. In nucleotides, the CDR3 is TGTGCCAGCAGTTATCGATTTACTGCAACTAATGAAAAACTGTTTTTT. The J gene is TRBJ1-4, the V gene TRBV6-5; D is unclear. Between the trimmed V and J ends, which lost 3 bases and 0 bases, there was a span of 11 bases. The CDR3 is made up of 16 amino acids. Germline V gives CDR1 MNHEY, CDR2 SVGAGI.

J is TRBJ2-7 and V is TRBV19, with D unresolved. V was cut by 5 bases and J by 5 bases, with 1 base left in between. Germline CDR1 and CDR2: LNHDA and SQIVND (reference sequence). The CDR3 loop spans 9 amino acids. CDR3 loop: CASSDEQYF. In DNA, the CDR3 is TGTGCCAGTAGTGACGAGCAGTACTTC.

The gene calls are TRBV19 and TRBJ1-5; D ambiguous. Per the germline V gene, CDR1 is LNHDA and CDR2 is SQIVND (reference sequence). This CDR3 comprises 14 residues. Between the trimmed V and J ends, which lost 5 bases and 0 bases, there was a span of 8 bases. This CDR3 is CASSGTHSNQPQHF. The DNA of the CDR3 is TGTGCCAGTAGTGGCACCCATAGCAATCAGCCCCAGCATTTT. The full variable domain, in which reference TRBV19 and TRBJ1-5 provide the parts outside the CDR3, is DGGITQSPKYLFRKEGQNVTLSCEQNLNHDAMYWYRQDPGQGLRLIYYSQIVNDFQKGDIAEGYSVSREKKESFPLTVTSAQKNPTAFYLCASSGTHSNQPQHFGDGTRLSIL.

The chain couples TRBV6-1 to TRBJ2-7; unclear D gene. V was cut by 10 bases and J by 4 bases, with 11 bases left in between. CDR1 is MNHNS and CDR2 is SASEGT in the germline V gene. The CDR3 has 11 residues. The CDR3 loop is CATKPEYEQYF. CDR3 nucleotide sequence: TGTGCCACCAAACCCGAATACGAGCAGTACTTC.

This rearrangement joins TRBV27 to TRBJ1-4; TRBD1 matches 9 bases. The germline CDR1 and CDR2 sequences are MNHEY and SMNVEV (reference sequence). This CDR3 is built from 15 residues. J lost 8 bases, V lost 6 bases, and 10 bases had no gene match. The CDR3 reads CASRTTRTGDEKLFF. In nucleotides, the CDR3 is TGTGCCAGCAGGACGACCAGGACAGGGGACGAAAAACTGTTTTTT.

The chain uses TRBV28 and TRBJ1-1; no clear D. Germline lookup yields CDR1 MDHEN and CDR2 SYDVKM. The CDR3 is made up of 10 amino acids. Trimming removed 5 bases at V and 7 bases at J, with 5 bases between. The CDR3 DNA reads as TGTGCCAGCAGTAACCTTGAAGCTTTCTTT. This sequence encodes CASSNLEAFF.